The 5 T cell receptor beta chains presented below share a single source sample, sequenced in a study of response to subunit inactivated influenza vaccine. TCRdb itself ran the RT-PCR reads through MiXCR, one entry per CDR3 protein. The repertoire includes about 180,000 distinct CDR3 sequences, around 9% of them detected once, and approximately 10% sits in the top ten. The sequencing here drew on non-naive T cells sorted from PBMCs, taken on the day of vaccination. All receptors come from a man aged 50 or older who received an inactivated influenza vaccine.

This clonotype came up many times. The chain is built from TRBV12-3 or TRBV12-4 and TRBJ2-7, with D possibly being TRBD1 or TRBD2 (5 bases each). The CDR3 covers 12 residues. Trimming removed 3 bases at V and 6 bases at J, with 9 bases between. The chain's CDR3 is CASSLGVSEQYF. The CDR3 region has the DNA TGTGCCAGCAGTTTGGGGGTGAGCGAGCAGTACTTC.

This clonotype was picked up a small number of times. As DNA, the CDR3 is TGCGCCAGCAAAGCCCGGGGGAACTATGGCTACACCTTC. It is translated as CASKARGNYGYTF. The chain employs TRBV10-2 and TRBJ1-2, with D possibly matching TRBD1 (5 bases). Germline V gives CDR1 WSHSY, CDR2 SAAADI. The CDR3 spans 13 residues. The germline V and J ends were trimmed by 7 bases and 2 bases, with 11 bases remaining between them.

Only a few counts were recorded for this clonotype. The rearrangement links TRBV27 to TRBJ1-2; D is possibly TRBD1 (6 bases). CDR1 and CDR2 (germline): MNHEY, SMNVEV (reference sequence). Trimming stripped 8 bases from V and 4 bases from J, with 17 bases between. The CDR3 sequence is 14 residues long. CDR3 sequence reads: CASSWTARGYGYTF. For the CDR3, the DNA is TGTGCCAGCTCGTGGACAGCAAGAGGCTATGGCTACACCTTC.

This chain links TRBV24-1 with TRBJ2-5; the match to TRBD2 covers 7 bases. This CDR3 region has 14 residues. Losses at the gene ends were 9 bases for V and 1 base for J; bases not matched to a gene: 7. Germline V gene data show CDR1 as KGHDR and CDR2 as SFDVKD. The CDR3 reads CATQGRGGQETQYF. The CDR3 DNA sequence: TGTGCCACCCAAGGGAGGGGTGGCCAAGAGACCCAGTACTTC.

J is TRBJ1-4 and V is TRBV7-8; no clear D gene. Germline CDR1 and CDR2: SGHVS and FQNEAQ. V was cut by 2 bases and J by 0 bases, with 7 bases left in between. The CDR3 totals 15 residues. CDR3 protein: CASSLNPATNEKLFF. The CDR3 nucleotides read TGTGCCAGCAGCTTAAATCCTGCAACTAATGAAAAACTGTTTTTT. Drawing the rest from reference TRBV7-8 and TRBJ1-4, the complete variable domain is GAGVSQSPRYKVAKRGQDVALRCDPISGHVSLFWYQQALGQGPEFLTYFQNEAQLDKSGLPSDRFFAERPEGSVSTLKIQRTQQEDSAVYLCASSLNPATNEKLFFGSGTQLSVL.